This T cell receptor beta chain was identified in a study of T cell responses to AZD1222 COVID-19 vaccine. Trimming left V 0 bases short and J 5 bases short, with 8 bases between. The V gene's germline CDR1 is SGDLS and CDR2 YYNGEE. The CDR3 spans 13 residues. Measured with immunoSEQ multiplex PCR; TCRdb has only the in-frame clones, and not every one. The table includes over 120,000 clones, 85% to 90% detected once. This receptor was obtained from an adult in good health. The chain employs TRBV9 and TRBJ2-5; D is uncertain. The source material was peripheral blood, sampled on day 0 of AZD1222 vaccination. The CDR3 loop reads CASSVEGRETQYF. The CDR3 nucleotides read TGTGCCAGCAGCGTAGAAGGCCGGGAGACCCAGTACTTC.